This TCR beta chain is from a study of response to subunit inactivated influenza vaccine. Using its own MiXCR run on the RT-PCR reads, TCRdb lists one record per CDR3 protein. The sample records about 480,000 distinct CDR3 sequences, roughly 13% being singletons. The germline V gene has CDR1 SGHRS and CDR2 YFSETQ. V shed 0 bases and J shed 6 bases, with 19 bases lying between them. The CDR3 consists of 17 residues. The TCR comes from a man aged 45-65 years who received an inactivated influenza vaccine. The specimen was PBMCs from blood, collected roughly 6 weeks after vaccination. The chain has TRBV5-1 and TRBJ2-1; the D gene is possibly TRBD1 (6 bases). CDR3 amino acids: CASSLELQGRRVNEQFF. CDR3 DNA sequence: TGCGCCAGCAGCTTGGAATTACAGGGCCGGCGGGTCAATGAGCAGTTCTTC.